A selection of T cell receptor beta chains follows, all from one sample in a study of cytomegalovirus exposure and HLA in healthy donors. Clones were read by immunoSEQ multiplex PCR, and TCRdb kept only the in-frame ones, dropping some. This sample carries 57,000 or so clones, about 96% of them seen once, and the ten largest clones take just over 0.9%. Sequencing used PBMCs. The source of these receptors is a man between 18 and 29 years old in good health and CMV-seronegative. Each CDR3 is given with its conserved first and last residue. The order of the fields is CDR3 protein, CDR3 DNA, D gene, J gene, V gene, clone size. D genes are given only for firm matches. The size field is filled for only some rows; it gives once, few, many or a size class.

CDR3 protein: CAWAQGMGTYEQYF; CDR3 DNA: TGTGCCTGGGCACAGGGGATGGGTACCTACGAGCAGTACTTC; D gene: TRBD1; J gene: TRBJ2-7; V gene: TRBV30; clone size: -
CDR3 protein: CASSSGQSYSNQPQHF; CDR3 DNA: TGTGCCAGCAGTTCGGGTCAGTCTTATAGCAATCAGCCCCAGCATTTT; D gene: -; J gene: TRBJ1-5; V gene: TRBV28; clone size: -
CDR3 protein: CASTLSGSVYEQYF; CDR3 DNA: TGTGCCAGCACCCTTAGCGGGAGTGTGTACGAGCAGTACTTC; D gene: TRBD2; J gene: TRBJ2-7; V gene: TRBV5-4; clone size: once
CDR3 protein: CASSPPRTNYGYTF; CDR3 DNA: TGTGCCAGCAGCCCTCCCCGGACAAACTATGGCTACACCTTC; D gene: -; J gene: TRBJ1-2; V gene: TRBV21-1; clone size: -
CDR3 protein: CASSIRPGQGTDTQYF; CDR3 DNA: TGTGCCAGCAGCATACGACCGGGACAGGGTACAGATACGCAGTATTTT; D gene: TRBD1; J gene: TRBJ2-3; V gene: TRBV7-2; clone size: -
CDR3 protein: CASSARVGGYTF; CDR3 DNA: TGTGCCAGCAGCGCGAGGGTGGGGGGCTACACCTTC; D gene: -; J gene: TRBJ1-2; V gene: TRBV5-6; clone size: -
CDR3 protein: CASSVGLAGNNEQFF; CDR3 DNA: TGTGCCAGCAGCGTTGGACTAGCGGGAAACAATGAGCAGTTCTTC; D gene: TRBD2; J gene: TRBJ2-1; V gene: TRBV7-2; clone size: -
CDR3 protein: CASKERGRETQYF; CDR3 DNA: TGTGCCAGCAAGGAGCGAGGAAGAGAGACCCAGTACTTC; D gene: -; J gene: TRBJ2-5; V gene: TRBV28; clone size: -
CDR3 protein: CASSLTRDGHSGANVLTF; CDR3 DNA: TGTGCCAGCAGCTTGACGAGAGACGGACACTCTGGGGCCAACGTCCTGACTTTC; D gene: -; J gene: TRBJ2-6; V gene: TRBV7-2; clone size: few
CDR3 protein: CASSPTGTRNEQFF; CDR3 DNA: TGTGCCAGCAGCCCAACCGGGACTAGAAATGAGCAGTTCTTC; D gene: TRBD2; J gene: TRBJ2-1; V gene: TRBV6-6; clone size: -
CDR3 protein: CASSFPGLAGTYNEQFF; CDR3 DNA: TGCGCCAGCAGCTTCCCGGGACTAGCGGGAACCTACAATGAGCAGTTCTTC; D gene: TRBD2; J gene: TRBJ2-1; V gene: TRBV5-1; clone size: -
CDR3 protein: CASSPDRGVYEQYF; CDR3 DNA: TGTGCCAGCTCACCCGACAGAGGAGTCTACGAGCAGTACTTC; D gene: -; J gene: TRBJ2-7; V gene: TRBV18; clone size: once
CDR3 protein: CASSVAASGNNEQFF; CDR3 DNA: TGTGCCAGCAGCGTAGCGGCTAGCGGTAACAATGAGCAGTTCTTC; D gene: TRBD2; J gene: TRBJ2-1; V gene: TRBV9; clone size: -
CDR3 protein: CASSETWDRLNQPQHF; CDR3 DNA: TGTGCCAGCAGTGAGACGTGGGACAGGCTCAATCAGCCCCAGCATTTT; D gene: TRBD1; J gene: TRBJ1-5; V gene: TRBV6-1; clone size: -
CDR3 protein: CASSPSSGKGPYEQYF; CDR3 DNA: TGTGCCAGCAGTCCTTCTAGCGGTAAGGGTCCCTACGAGCAGTACTTC; D gene: TRBD2; J gene: TRBJ2-7; V gene: TRBV28; clone size: -
CDR3 protein: CASSLTSFRNEQFF; CDR3 DNA: TGTGCCAGCAGCTTGACTAGTTTTAGGAATGAGCAGTTCTTC; D gene: -; J gene: TRBJ2-1; V gene: TRBV11-3; clone size: -
CDR3 protein: CATSRDPGQGNSEQYF; CDR3 DNA: TGTGCCACCAGCAGAGATCCTGGACAGGGGAACAGCGAGCAGTACTTC; D gene: TRBD1; J gene: TRBJ2-7; V gene: TRBV15; clone size: -
CDR3 protein: CASSQSVARRTGELFF; CDR3 DNA: TGCGCCAGCAGCCAATCTGTGGCTAGGCGCACCGGGGAGCTGTTTTTT; D gene: -; J gene: TRBJ2-2; V gene: TRBV4-1; clone size: -
CDR3 protein: CASSLLLSSYNEQFF; CDR3 DNA: TGTGCCAGCAGCTTACTTCTGAGCTCCTACAATGAGCAGTTCTTC; D gene: -; J gene: TRBJ2-1; V gene: TRBV7-6; clone size: -
CDR3 protein: CASSPATGSRKTQYF; CDR3 DNA: TGTGCCAGCTCACCAGCTACAGGGTCACGAAAGACCCAGTACTTC; D gene: -; J gene: TRBJ2-5; V gene: TRBV18; clone size: once
CDR3 protein: CASSFFADRTTTPEQYF; CDR3 DNA: TGTGCCAGCAGCTTTTTCGCCGACAGGACCACTACACCCGAGCAGTACTTC; D gene: -; J gene: TRBJ2-7; V gene: TRBV5-6; clone size: -
CDR3 protein: CASSPPQVAPSTDTQYF; CDR3 DNA: TGTGCCAGCTCACCACCCCAAGTAGCGCCTAGCACAGATACGCAGTATTTT; D gene: -; J gene: TRBJ2-3; V gene: TRBV18; clone size: -
CDR3 protein: CASTSDSGEGTGELFF; CDR3 DNA: TGTGCCAGCACCTCGGACAGTGGTGAGGGCACCGGGGAGCTGTTTTTT; D gene: -; J gene: TRBJ2-2; V gene: TRBV5-4; clone size: -
CDR3 protein: CASSGRGTSGNYYEQYF; CDR3 DNA: TGTGCCAGCAGCGGTCGTGGGACTAGCGGAAACTACTACGAGCAGTACTTC; D gene: TRBD2; J gene: TRBJ2-7; V gene: TRBV11-2; clone size: -